This T cell receptor beta chain was captured by sequencing in a study of beta chain features in type 1 diabetes (dated by TCRdb to 2017 to 2018). Background on the whole study: No differences in mean age, gender distribution, total cell number or subset yield were found between patients and healthy donors. Across all samples, 90 million to 130 million sorted cells were examined, and cell number per subset correlated strongly with RNA yield. In the study, recently diagnosed type 1 diabetes patients and matched healthy donors were compared on the TCRB repertoires of their sorted circulating CD4+ T cell subsets. Whereas all 30 or so donors provided naive and central memory subsets, regulatory and stem cell-like memory subsets were isolated from just 8 patients and roughly 8 healthy donors.

From each donor, a single peripheral blood sample of about 120 mL on average was drawn into heparinised tubes. Using a panel that included CD45RO, CCR7, CD25, CD127, CD95 and CD27, naive, central memory, regulatory and stem cell-like memory CD4+ T cells were sorted on a BD FACSAria II. Purity was above 95% for every sorted population. Right away, PBMCs were isolated by Lymphoprep density gradient centrifugation and were stained directly, with no culture step. To minimize batch effects, samples were stained and sorted in pairs, one healthy donor with one patient per experiment. This clone was counted only a few times. The antigen this receptor binds is unknown. No base qualities exist here, and no much larger clone lies one base off it. The High Capacity cDNA Reverse Transcription Kit was used to reverse transcribe all of the isolated RNA, meaning that expressed TCRB transcripts were what got sequenced. Deep immunoSEQ sequencing was applied to naive, central memory and regulatory T cell samples, giving an average of about 3.4 million total reads per sample. Sorted cells were lysed in RLT buffer, and RNA was extracted using DNase-treated RNeasy Micro or Mini kits according to cell number. To prevent cross-contamination, every cell subset was processed on its own, while patient and healthy donor samples were processed together. The immunoSEQ multiplex PCR was used to amplify TCRB sequences from cDNA, yielding 87-bp fragments that span the CDR3 region. Sequencing of the amplicons was performed on the Illumina HiSeq platform. Per the source publication's procedure: PCR bias was computationally corrected using synthetic template baselines, reads within Hamming distance 2 were collapsed, and singletons that could not be merged were discarded. By aligning reads against IMGT, V, D and J genes, CDR3 length, and insertions or deletions at six rearrangement sites were assigned. Clonotype counts were normalized to sorted cell number within each subset before computing true diversity and Gini coefficients with the tcR R package. The overlap coefficient, calculated on TCRB nucleotide sequences, was used to quantify repertoire sharing. TCRdb provides this immuneACCESS table in a form limited to in-frame rearrangements. Some clones are lacking; in checked studies, under half of them reflect an unresolved V gene, and why the rest are absent is not known. V and J calls and clone size come straight from that table; D and trimming were deduced from the DNA. In this sample the table shows about 290,000 clones, 8% of which occur a single time. The ten biggest clones cover roughly 1% of the sample.

The full study reports these points: Shorter templates might be favored by PCR, yet because patient and control samples were amplified and corrected together, any such skew would affect both groups equally. Fewer insertions and more nucleotide deletions at VDJ recombination sites were observed in patients with type 1 diabetes, implying thymic rearrangement abnormalities. HLA sub-analyses involved small numbers of individuals, so any influence of HLA type on TCRB rearrangement remained unresolved. Sequencing cDNA rather than genomic DNA could over-represent highly expressing activated cells, although activation and CD3 levels did not differ between groups. Naive, central memory and regulatory TCRB repertoires appeared more similar among patients than among healthy donors. A moderate but significant shortening of TCRB CDR3 length was observed in type 1 diabetes patients in all four CD4+ subsets.

Counted from cysteine to phenylalanine, this CDR3 has 19 amino acids. Only the CDR3 region is kept as DNA, spanning 57 bases read in frame from base 1. Taken from the germline V gene (reference sequence), the CDR1 and CDR2 loops are MNHEY and SMNVEV. V ends up 3 bases short and J 4 bases short, with an unmatched junction base count of 18. The TCR originated in a woman aged 18-29 years in good health. The sequenced sample consisted of central memory CD4+ T cells from blood. Here the chain combines TRBV27 and TRBJ2-1, with 7 bases in between that match TRBD2. Here the CDR3 is given as CASSFSSVRRLAVYNEQFF. The nucleotide sequence is TGTGCCAGCAGTTTTAGCTCGGTCCGGCGGCTAGCGGTGTACAATGAGCAGTTCTTC.